This T cell receptor beta chain was retrieved from a study of blood T cells in healthy people across ages. General observations from the study: Considered underestimates were the diversity estimates obtained from one million T cells.

For this clonotype: Its antigen remains unknown.

Primers used in a second PCR of about 6 to 12 cycles were a sample-barcoded 5' primer and a J-beta primer mix. Researchers report that a template-switch adaptor with 12 random nucleotides tagged each cDNA molecule. One entry per CDR3 protein results from TCRdb running MiXCR on the 5' RACE reads. This sample has roughly 830,000 distinct CDR3 sequences, with approximately 59% found just once. Every sample yielded at least 6.5 million isolated PBMCs. Samples each had at least 5.5 micrograms of total RNA extracted. With 4 bases clipped from V and 2 bases from J, the junction kept 8 bases outside the gene matches. From germline, CDR1 is SGHKS and CDR2 YYEKEE (reference sequence). The CDR3 spans 16 residues.

The V gene is TRBV5-5, the J gene TRBJ2-1; TRBD1 agrees at 8 bases. The sample consisted of blood. The TCR was taken from a man aged 25 to 40 in good health. CDR3 protein: CASSSVTGAAYNEQFF. The CDR3, as DNA: TGTGCCAGCAGCAGCGTGACAGGGGCGGCCTACAATGAGCAGTTCTTC.